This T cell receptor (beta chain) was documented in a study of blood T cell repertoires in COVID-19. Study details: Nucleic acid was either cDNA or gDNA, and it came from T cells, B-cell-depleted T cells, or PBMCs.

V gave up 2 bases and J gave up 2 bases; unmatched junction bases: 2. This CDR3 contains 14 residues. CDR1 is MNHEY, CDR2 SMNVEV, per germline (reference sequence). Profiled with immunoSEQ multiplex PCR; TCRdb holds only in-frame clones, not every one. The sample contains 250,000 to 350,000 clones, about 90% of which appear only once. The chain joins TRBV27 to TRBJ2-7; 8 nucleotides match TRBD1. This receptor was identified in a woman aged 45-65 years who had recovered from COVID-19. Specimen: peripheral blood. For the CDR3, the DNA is TGTGCCAGCAGTTTAGGCAGGGGGCCCTACGAGCAGTACTTC. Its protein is CASSLGRGPYEQYF.